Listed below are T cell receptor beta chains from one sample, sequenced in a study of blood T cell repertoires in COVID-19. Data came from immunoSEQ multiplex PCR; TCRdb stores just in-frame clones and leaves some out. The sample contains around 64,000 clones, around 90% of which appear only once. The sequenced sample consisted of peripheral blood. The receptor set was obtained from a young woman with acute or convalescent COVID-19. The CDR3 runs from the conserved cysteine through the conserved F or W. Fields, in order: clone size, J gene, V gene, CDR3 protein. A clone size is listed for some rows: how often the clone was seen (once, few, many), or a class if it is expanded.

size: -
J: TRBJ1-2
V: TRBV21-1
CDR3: CASSKVVRGSPLNYGYTF

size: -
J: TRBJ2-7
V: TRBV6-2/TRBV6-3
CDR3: CASSYGQGAWEQYF

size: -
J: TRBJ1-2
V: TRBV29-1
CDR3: CSAVAGGSSGYTF

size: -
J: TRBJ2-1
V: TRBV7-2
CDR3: CASSSRSGRALNEQFF

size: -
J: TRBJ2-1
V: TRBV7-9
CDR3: CASSATGLGQWEQFF

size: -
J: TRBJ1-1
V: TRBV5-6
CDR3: CASTTVAGQKNTEAFF

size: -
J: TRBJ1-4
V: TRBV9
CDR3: CASSRTGGDNEKLFF

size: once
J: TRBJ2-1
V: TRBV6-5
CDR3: CASSFRRGAYNEQFF

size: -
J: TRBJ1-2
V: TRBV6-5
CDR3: CASSPGQATNYGYTF

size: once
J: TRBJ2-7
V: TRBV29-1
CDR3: CSVRTSETGEQYF

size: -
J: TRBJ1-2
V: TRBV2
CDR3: CASSGTFNYGYTF

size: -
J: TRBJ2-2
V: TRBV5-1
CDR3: CASSTHGTATTGELFF

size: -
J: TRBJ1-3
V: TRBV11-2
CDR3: CASSLDTVVGNTIYF

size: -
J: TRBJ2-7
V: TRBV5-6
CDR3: CASSRGTGRTSYEQYF

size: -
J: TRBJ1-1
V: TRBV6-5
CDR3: CASRDDRAGAFF

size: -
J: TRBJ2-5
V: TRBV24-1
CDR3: CATSERRDRERDDQYF

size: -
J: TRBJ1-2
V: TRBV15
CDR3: CATSFRRDAGGWGYTF

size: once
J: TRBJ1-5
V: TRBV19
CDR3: CASSLLQGQDQPQHF

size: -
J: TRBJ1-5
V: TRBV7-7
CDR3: CASSPSDISGNQPQHF

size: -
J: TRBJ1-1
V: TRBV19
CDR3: CASSISGRGAEAFF

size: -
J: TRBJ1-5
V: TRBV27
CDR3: CASSPTTGSQPQHF

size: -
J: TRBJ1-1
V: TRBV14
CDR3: CASSPLDRIITEAFF

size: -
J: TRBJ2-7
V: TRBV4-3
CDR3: CASSQTVIAGSSYEQYF

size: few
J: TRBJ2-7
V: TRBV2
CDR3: CASSVGVSYEQYF

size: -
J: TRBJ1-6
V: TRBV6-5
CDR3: CASKEPGYNSPLHF

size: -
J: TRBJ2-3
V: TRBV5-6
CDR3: CASSLGQESTDTQYF

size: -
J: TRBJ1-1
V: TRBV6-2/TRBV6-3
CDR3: CASSYRTGGGVNTEAFF

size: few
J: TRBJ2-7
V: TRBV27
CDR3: CASRNYRGQTYEQYF

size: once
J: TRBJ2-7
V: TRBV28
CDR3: CASSSSEAETYEQYF

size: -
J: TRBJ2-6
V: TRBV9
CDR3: CASSVDDTGANVLTF

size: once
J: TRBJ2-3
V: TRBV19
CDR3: CASSIESGLSTDTQYF

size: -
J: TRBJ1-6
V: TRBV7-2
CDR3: CASSTRQGGNSPLHF

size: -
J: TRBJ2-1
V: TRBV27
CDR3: CASSYLAVSNEQFF

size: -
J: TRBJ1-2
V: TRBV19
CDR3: CASSIARQLNYGYTF

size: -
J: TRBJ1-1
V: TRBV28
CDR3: CASATAGGLNTEAFF

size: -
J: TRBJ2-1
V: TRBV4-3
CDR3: CASSQEPGGGEQFF

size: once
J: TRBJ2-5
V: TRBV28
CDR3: CASSRGIAGPSVRKETQYF

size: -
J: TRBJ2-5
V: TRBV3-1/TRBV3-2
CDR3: CASSQETGARGTQYF

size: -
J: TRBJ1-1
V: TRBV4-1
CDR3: CASSQNPLTGRRTEAFF

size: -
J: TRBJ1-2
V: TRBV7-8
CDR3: CASSPGTIYGYTF

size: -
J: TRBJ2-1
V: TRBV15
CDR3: CATSRAGGPYNEQFF

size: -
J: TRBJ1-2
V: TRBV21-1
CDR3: CASSKDEGNYGYTF

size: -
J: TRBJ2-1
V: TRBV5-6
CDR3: CASSPIPPTGDYYNEQFF

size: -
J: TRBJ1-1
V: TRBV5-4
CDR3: CASSWRGGRVGAGNTEAFF

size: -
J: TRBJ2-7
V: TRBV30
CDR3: CAWSRTSAVYEQYF

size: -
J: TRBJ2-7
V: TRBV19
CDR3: CASSRKGTSGTYEQYF

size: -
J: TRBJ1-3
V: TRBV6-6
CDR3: CASSQSTGGSGNTIYF

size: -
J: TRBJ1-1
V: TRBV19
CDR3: CASSSQYRASEAFF

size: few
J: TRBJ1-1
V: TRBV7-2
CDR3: CASSPKLGTGAPEAFF

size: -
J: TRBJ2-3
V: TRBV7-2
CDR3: CASSLSRGASGRSDTQYF

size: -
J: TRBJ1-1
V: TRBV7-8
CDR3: CASSLRWGGGRGTEAFF

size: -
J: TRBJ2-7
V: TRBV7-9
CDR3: CASSSELAGGFYEQYF

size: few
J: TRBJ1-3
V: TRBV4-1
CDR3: CASSQEGQANSGNTIYF

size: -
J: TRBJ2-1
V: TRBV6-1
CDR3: CASSEAVWDYPGLVYEQFF

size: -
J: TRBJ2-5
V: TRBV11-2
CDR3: CASSLSILETQYF

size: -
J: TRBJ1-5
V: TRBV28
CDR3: CASRLGGGGQPQHF

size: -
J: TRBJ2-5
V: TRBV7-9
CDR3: CASSLASSQERRTQYF

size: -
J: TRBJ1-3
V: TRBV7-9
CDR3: CASSLDTGLDTIYF

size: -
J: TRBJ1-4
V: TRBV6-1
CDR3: CASSERGGANEKLFF